This TCR beta chain derives from a study of OX40 agonist ivuxolimab in advanced cancers. Study-level information: The dose of intravenous ivuxolimab that patients received every 2 weeks ranged from 0.01 to 10 mg/kg. People who had prior anti-PD-1, anti-PD-L1 or anti-CTLA-4 therapy could take part, and roughly 40% had some. Study-level results: Nonresponders, in some cases, also had low normalized T-cell clonal expansion. Doses of 0.1 to 3.0 mg/kg were accompanied by clonal expansion of CD4+ and CD8+ blood T cells by week 6.

On this clone: Its antigen is as yet unknown.

Sequenced by immunoSEQ multiplex PCR; TCRdb stores in-frame clones only, minus some. The sample carries roughly 58,000 clones, around nine tenths recorded once. The germline CDR1 and CDR2 sequences are WNHNN and SYGVQD (reference sequence). With V trimmed by 5 bases and J by 3 bases, 10 bases remained unmatched. The CDR3 extends over 19 amino acids. Source: CD4+ or CD8+ T cells sorted from blood, taken in a trial of the OX40 agonist ivuxolimab. V usage is TRBV10-1 and J usage is TRBJ2-2; 15 bases map to TRBD2. The sequence was obtained from an adult with an advanced solid tumor such as melanoma, head and neck, liver or kidney cancer. The CDR3 reads CASSTSGLAGGLDTGELFF. CDR3 sequence (DNA): TGCGCCAGCAGTACTTCTGGACTAGCGGGAGGGCTGGACACCGGGGAGCTGTTTTTT.